These 13 T cell receptor beta chains were all obtained from the same sample, sequenced in a study of Graves' ophthalmopathy and Graves' hyperthyroidism. Transcripts of RNA were the source for amplifying TCR beta CDR3 regions. First-round RT-PCR employed HTBI primers, with a second-round multiplex PCR after it. Each CDR3 protein gets one entry after TCRdb re-called the multiplex PCR reads with MiXCR. The table includes under 400,000 distinct CDR3 sequences, 15% to 20% detected once. The sequenced sample consisted of peripheral blood. The receptors shown here come from an adult man with Graves' ophthalmopathy.

This clonotype was counted at least ten times. V gene TRBV15 combines with J gene TRBJ1-1; a possible D gene is TRBD1 (5 bases). Germline loops: CDR1 LNHNV, CDR2 YYDKDF (reference sequence). This CDR3 contains 14 residues. V lost 0 bases and J 9 bases, leaving 14 bases between the germline ends. The CDR3 here is CATSREGAERKAFF. The CDR3, as DNA: TGTGCCACCAGCAGAGAAGGGGCAGAAAGAAAAGCTTTCTTT.

Ten or more counts support this clonotype. This chain uses TRBV10-3 with TRBJ2-7, with 10 bases that match TRBD2. CDR3 length: 16 residues. CDR1 and CDR2 from the germline V gene are ENHRY and SYGVKD. The V gene end was trimmed by 5 bases and the J gene end by 1 base; junction bases not matched to a gene: 8. The CDR3 bases are TGTGCCATCAGTCTAGCGGGAGTGGATAGGTCCTACGAGCAGTACTTC. This codes for CAISLAGVDRSYEQYF.

This clonotype showed up many times. CDR3 nucleotide sequence: TGTGCCAGCAGCTTTGACCGAGACGGAGAGACCCAGTACTTC. Residues: CASSFDRDGETQYF. The rearrangement joins TRBV28 to TRBJ2-5; no definite D call. The CDR3 consists of 14 residues. Germline V lookup: CDR1 MDHEN, CDR2 SYDVKM. Trimming took off 6 bases at V and 4 bases at J, with 15 bases between the two ends.

This clonotype was seen at least ten times. The J gene is TRBJ1-2, the V gene TRBV6-1; D is perhaps TRBD1 (6 bases). Trimming left V 1 base short and J 2 bases short, with 20 bases between. Per germline, CDR1 MNHNS and CDR2 SASEGT. The CDR3 consists of 18 residues. DNA for the CDR3: TGTGCCAGCAGTGAAGTGGGTCGGGGGCTCTCATTCAACTATGGCTACACCTTC. As protein: CASSEVGRGLSFNYGYTF.

This clonotype was found many times. The chain joins TRBV3-1 to TRBJ1-6, with D uncertain. The germline CDR1 and CDR2 sequences are LGHDT and YNNKEL (reference sequence). There are 14 residues in the CDR3. Trimming removed 3 bases from V and 7 bases from J, with 10 bases in between. CDR3 nucleotide sequence: TGTGCCAGCAGCCAGAGCCCCGGGAATTCACCCCTCCACTTT. Amino acid sequence: CASSQSPGNSPLHF.

At least ten counts were recorded for this clonotype. This CDR3 reads CASSLVTSGGPYEQYF. CDR3 nucleotides: TGTGCCAGCAGCTTAGTGACTAGCGGGGGACCCTACGAGCAGTACTTC. The chain uses TRBV7-8 and TRBJ2-7; 12 bases are shared with TRBD2. The CDR3 spans 16 residues. Unmatched junction bases numbered 3, after V lost 1 base and J lost 2 bases. Germline assignment: CDR1 SGHVS and CDR2 FQNEAQ. Full variable domain (remainder filled in from reference TRBV7-8 and TRBJ2-7): GAGVSQSPRYKVAKRGQDVALRCDPISGHVSLFWYQQALGQGPEFLTYFQNEAQLDKSGLPSDRFFAERPEGSVSTLKIQRTQQEDSAVYLCASSLVTSGGPYEQYFGPGTRLTVT.

This clonotype was recorded many times. The rearrangement joins TRBV20-1 to TRBJ2-5; 8 bases align to TRBD1. Germline V CDR1 and CDR2: DFQATT, SNEGSKA (reference sequence). This CDR3 has 15 residues. V shed 0 bases, J shed 5 bases, and the junction held 8 bases outside the gene matches. CDR3 amino acids: CSARDPAGGAETQYF. Written as DNA, the CDR3 is TGCAGTGCTAGAGATCCCGCAGGGGGCGCGGAGACCCAGTACTTC.

This clonotype was counted many times. The chain uses TRBV11-2 and TRBJ1-1, with 10 bases lining up with TRBD1. The CDR3 is 16 amino acids. Germline V gives CDR1 SGHAT, CDR2 FQNNGV. J was trimmed by 1 base and V by 5 bases; bases with no gene match: 7. The DNA for the CDR3 is TGTGCCAGCAGCCGCGACAGGGGGCTAAGGAACACTGAAGCTTTCTTT. Residues: CASSRDRGLRNTEAFF.

This clonotype has a count of ten or more. This chain uses TRBV30 with TRBJ1-2, with 9 bases fitting TRBD1. The CDR3 loop spans 10 amino acids. With V trimmed by 8 bases and J by 14 bases, 9 bases remained unmatched. The V gene's germline CDR1 is GTSNPN and CDR2 SVGIG (reference sequence). CDR3 sequence reads: CAGGRDRVTF. The CDR3 region has the DNA TGTGCCGGAGGACGGGACAGGGTGACCTTC.

This sequence joins TRBV7-2 and TRBJ1-1; TRBD1 aligns across 9 bases. This CDR3 comprises 12 residues. The germline V gene has CDR1 SGHTA and CDR2 FQGNSA. V dropped 5 bases and J dropped 11; count of bases not matched to a gene: 6. In DNA form, the CDR3 reads TGTGCCAGCAGCCTTTACAGGGGGCTTGCTTTCTTT. It encodes CASSLYRGLAFF.

This clonotype was recorded many times. This sequence joins TRBV11-2 and TRBJ2-7; D may match TRBD1 or TRBD2 (5 bases each). The germline V gene encodes CDR1 SGHAT and CDR2 FQNNGV. V was clipped by 4 bases and J by 3 bases, with 13 bases between them. CDR3 length: 14 amino acids. As DNA, the CDR3 is TGTGCCAGCAGCTGGGGGTCAGGAGGCTACGAGCAGTACTTC. Its protein is CASSWGSGGYEQYF.

This clonotype was counted ten times or more. The chain has TRBV2 and TRBJ2-5; D ambiguous. The V gene lost 6 bases and the J gene lost 5 bases, with 7 bases spanning the gap. The CDR3 totals 11 residues. CDR1 is SNHLY and CDR2 is FYNNEI in the germline V gene. As DNA, the CDR3 is TGTGCCAGCAGCCCCGTCGAGACCCAGTACTTC. It codes for CASSPVETQYF.

This clonotype came up many times. This sequence joins TRBV6-5 and TRBJ1-1; D is unresolved. Germline CDR1 and CDR2: MNHEY and SVGAGI. The CDR3 extends over 13 amino acids. The ends were cut back, 2 bases at V and 1 base at J, with 5 bases in the middle. The CDR3 region is CASSYNRNTEAFF. The CDR3, as DNA: TGTGCCAGCAGTTACAATCGGAACACTGAAGCTTTCTTT.